The 26 T cell receptor beta chains given below trace back to one sample, sequenced in a study of blood T cell repertoires in COVID-19 (TCRdb year 2020). The protocol used for the library was the immunoSEQ multiplex PCR assay. TCRdb carries this immuneACCESS record with in-frame sequences only. Its versions omit some clonotypes, under half of them owing to an unresolved V gene in the studies checked, with the rest unexplained. Across this sample there are around 100,000 clones, with roughly four fifths seen only once. More than 20% of the sample is in the top ten clones. The specimen was peripheral blood. The source of these receptors is a human donor in a cohort sampled during active COVID-19.

The chain combines TRBV4-3 with TRBJ2-2, with 9 positions matching TRBD1. This CDR3 region has 15 residues. Trimming removed 4 bases from V and 8 bases from J; junction bases left unmatched: 8. CDR1 is LGHNA and CDR2 is YSLEER in the germline V gene. The CDR3 protein is CASSPGTGKWGELFF. CDR3 coding DNA: TGCGCCAGCAGCCCAGGGACAGGGAAGTGGGGGGAGCTGTTTTTT.

This chain connects TRBV28 to TRBJ1-2, with 7 bases that match TRBD1. V shed 3 bases, J shed 7 bases, and the junction held 11 bases outside the gene matches. Germline V gene data show CDR1 as MDHEN and CDR2 as SYDVKM. The CDR3 is 15 residues long. CDR3 amino acids: CASSLGPRGAGGYTF. CDR3 nucleotides: TGTGCCAGCAGTTTGGGTCCCAGGGGGGCGGGTGGCTACACCTTC.

The rearrangement links TRBV29-1 to TRBJ1-2; no definite D call. CDR3 length: 14 residues. CDR1 is SQVTM and CDR2 is ANQGSEA in the germline V gene. The ends were cut back, 0 bases at V and 0 bases at J, with 8 bases in the middle. The CDR3 spells CSVEESTTNYGYTF. CDR3 nucleotides: TGCAGCGTTGAAGAATCTACTACTAACTATGGCTACACCTTC.

This chain links TRBV15 with TRBJ2-6; D gene uncertain. The V gene lost 6 bases and the J gene lost 0 bases, with 12 bases spanning the gap. The CDR3 spans 16 residues. The germline gives CDR1 LNHNV, CDR2 YYDKDF (reference sequence). CDR3 region: CATRKAQSSGANVLTF. CDR3 coding DNA: TGTGCCACCAGGAAAGCACAGAGCTCTGGGGCCAACGTCCTGACTTTC.

The chain is built from TRBV15 and TRBJ2-5; weak D call: TRBD1 (6 bases). Germline V CDR1 and CDR2: LNHNV, YYDKDF (reference sequence). V lost 0 bases, J lost 1 base, and 12 bases lay in between. The CDR3 spans 16 residues. Here the CDR3 DNA reads TGTGCCACCAGCAGAGATCTACCGACAGGCCAAGAGACCCAGTACTTC. Its protein is CATSRDLPTGQETQYF.

The chain links TRBV28 to TRBJ2-1, with a weak D call TRBD1 (7 bases). V dropped 1 base and J dropped 7 bases, with 20 bases sitting between them. The germline CDR1 and CDR2 sequences are MDHEN and SYDVKM. This CDR3 region has 17 residues. CDR3 residues: CASSLSGRWRGLNEQFF. In DNA, the CDR3 is TGTGCCAGCAGTTTATCCGGTCGTTGGAGGGGGCTTAATGAGCAGTTCTTC.

The chain combines TRBV2 with TRBJ1-5, with D perhaps matching TRBD1 (5 bases). V was shortened by 3 bases and J by 6 bases, with 12 bases between the two germline ends. Germline CDR1 and CDR2: SNHLY and FYNNEI. The CDR3 totals 14 residues. The CDR3 is CASSDQGTGQPQHF. The DNA of the CDR3 is TGTGCCAGCAGTGACCAGGGAACAGGTCAGCCCCAGCATTTT. Looking up the rest from reference TRBV2 and TRBJ1-5 gives the full variable domain: EPEVTQTPSHQVTQMGQEVILRCVPISNHLYFYWYRQILGQKVEFLVSFYNNEISEKSEIFDDQFSVERPDGSNFTLKIRSTKLEDSAMYFCASSDQGTGQPQHFGDGTRLSIL.

The CDR3 region has the DNA TGTGCCAGCAGAACTAGCGGGAAGTCCTACAATGAGCAGTTCTTC. Its protein product is CASRTSGKSYNEQFF. The chain has TRBV28 and TRBJ2-1, with TRBD2 matching 10 bases. CDR3 length equals 15 residues. CDR1 and CDR2 (germline): MDHEN, SYDVKM. Trimming cost V 6 bases and J 1 base; bases outside gene matches: 3.

This chain uses TRBV19 with TRBJ1-6, with a possible D match to TRBD1 (5 bases). The CDR3 is 17 residues long. The germline V gene has CDR1 LNHDA and CDR2 SQIVND (reference sequence). Trimming cost V 4 bases and J 0 bases, with 13 bases left between them. CDR3 DNA: TGTGCCAGTAGTACGACAGCCATCAGCTCCTATAATTCACCCCTCCACTTT. Its translation is CASSTTAISSYNSPLHF. The complete variable domain, with remaining parts taken from reference TRBV19 and TRBJ1-6, reads DGGITQSPKYLFRKEGQNVTLSCEQNLNHDAMYWYRQDPGQGLRLIYYSQIVNDFQKGDIAEGYSVSREKKESFPLTVTSAQKNPTAFYLCASSTTAISSYNSPLHFGNGTRLTVT.

The chain links TRBV7-6 to TRBJ2-7; D perhaps matches TRBD1 (5 bases). With 8 bases removed from V and 6 bases from J, the gap between germline ends came to 20 bases. The CDR3 length is 14 residues. From germline, CDR1 is SGHVS and CDR2 FNYEAQ. Here the CDR3 reads CASQGAQGLGEQYF. The CDR3 DNA follows: TGTGCCAGCCAAGGGGCACAAGGCCTAGGCGAGCAGTACTTC.

The J gene is TRBJ1-1, the V gene TRBV20-1, with 8 bases fitting TRBD1. This CDR3 spans 11 amino acids. With 6 bases clipped from V and 4 bases from J, the junction kept 1 base outside the gene matches. CDR1 and CDR2 (germline): DFQATT, SNEGSKA (reference sequence). Here the CDR3 reads CSADRGTEAFF. Here the CDR3 DNA reads TGCAGTGCCGACAGGGGCACTGAAGCTTTCTTT.

V usage is TRBV27 and J usage is TRBJ2-7; D remains ambiguous. The germline V and J ends were trimmed by 3 bases and 4 bases, with 4 bases remaining between them. The CDR3 spans 11 residues. The germline gives CDR1 MNHEY, CDR2 SMNVEV (reference sequence). CDR3 region: CASSFRYEQYF. The CDR3 coding sequence is TGTGCCAGCAGTTTTCGGTACGAGCAGTACTTC.

The chain has TRBV6-6 and TRBJ2-2; 10 bases match TRBD2. The CDR3 contains 16 residues. V lost 4 bases to trimming and J lost 5 bases; unmatched junction nucleotides: 7. Germline values: CDR1 MNHNY, CDR2 SVGAGI (reference sequence). CDR3 nucleotides: TGTGCCAGCAGTTTTCTAGCGGGAGTGGGAACCGGGGAGCTGTTTTTT. This encodes CASSFLAGVGTGELFF.

J is TRBJ1-5 and V is TRBV12-3 or TRBV12-4; D is perhaps TRBD1 (6 bases). CDR3 length: 13 residues. V was cut by 5 bases and J by 5 bases, with 10 bases left in between. The CDR3 reads CASSSTGHQPQHF. CDR3 DNA: TGTGCCAGCAGTAGTACAGGGCATCAGCCCCAGCATTTT.

The chain couples TRBV5-5 to TRBJ1-1; D may be TRBD1 (6 bases). The germline V and J ends were trimmed by 3 bases and 0 bases, with 12 bases remaining between them. The germline V gene encodes CDR1 SGHKS and CDR2 YYEKEE (reference sequence). This CDR3 has 15 amino acids. The CDR3 loop reads CASSSTDSLNTEAFF. The DNA of the CDR3 is TGTGCCAGCAGCTCGACGGACAGTTTGAACACTGAAGCTTTCTTT.

Here the CDR3 DNA reads TGCAGTGCTAGTCCCAGGTCCACTGAAGCTTTCTTT. This sequence encodes CSASPRSTEAFF. This chain connects TRBV20-1 to TRBJ1-1, with unresolved D. The CDR3 extends over 12 amino acids. Trimming stripped 3 bases from V and 4 bases from J, with 9 bases between. Per the germline V gene, CDR1 is DFQATT and CDR2 is SNEGSKA (reference sequence).

The gene calls are TRBV11-2 and TRBJ2-1; D possibly corresponds to TRBD2 (6 bases). V gave up 4 bases and J gave up 0 bases, with 13 bases separating them. CDR3 length: 16 residues. Germline loops: CDR1 SGHAT, CDR2 FQNNGV. The CDR3 region is CASSSLAKTSYNEQFF. CDR3 nucleotides: TGTGCCAGCAGCTCGCTAGCGAAAACCTCCTACAATGAGCAGTTCTTC.

The chain links TRBV29-1 to TRBJ2-2; 10 bases match TRBD2. This CDR3 spans 14 amino acids. CDR1 and CDR2 from the germline V gene are SQVTM and ANQGSEA. V gave up 5 bases and J gave up 7 bases; unmatched junction bases: 7. Written as DNA, the CDR3 is TGCAGCGTTAGGACTAGCGGCGAGTTCGGGGAGCTGTTTTTT. This codes for CSVRTSGEFGELFF.

The chain recombines TRBV7-8 with TRBJ1-4; 7 nucleotides match TRBD1. The CDR3 is 16 amino acids. V gave up 5 bases and J gave up 0 bases; unmatched junction bases: 6. Germline V CDR1 and CDR2: SGHVS, FQNEAQ. The CDR3 loop reads CASSEDRLATNEKLFF. The CDR3 DNA reads as TGTGCCAGCAGCGAGGACAGGCTTGCAACTAATGAAAAACTGTTTTTT.

J is TRBJ1-1 and V is TRBV28; D is possibly TRBD1 (5 bases). There are 13 residues in the CDR3. The V end was cut by 5 bases, the J end by 6 bases, with 13 bases between. Germline CDR1 and CDR2: MDHEN and SYDVKM. The CDR3 spells CASSVGGSAEAFF. The CDR3 DNA reads as TGTGCCAGCAGTGTGGGGGGTAGCGCTGAAGCTTTCTTT.

A few counts support this clone. The chain uses TRBV27 and TRBJ1-1; D perhaps matches TRBD1 (5 bases). Trimming removed 7 bases from V and 4 bases from J, with 19 bases in between. The CDR3 extends over 15 amino acids. Germline V gives CDR1 MNHEY, CDR2 SMNVEV (reference sequence). CDR3 sequence reads: CASIYRGLGSTEAFF. CDR3 bases: TGTGCCAGCATATATCGGGGGTTGGGCAGCACTGAAGCTTTCTTT.

The chain uses TRBV7-8 and TRBJ1-6; 8 bases are shared with TRBD1. The length of the CDR3 is 14 residues. Germline V gene lookup returns CDR1 SGHVS and CDR2 FQNEAQ. V shed 5 bases and J 7 bases; nucleotides not matched to a gene: 4. DNA for the CDR3: TGTGCCAGCAGCCCGCAGGGGGCCAATTCACCCCTCCACTTT. Translation gives CASSPQGANSPLHF.

Details on this clone: A read error may produce the germline difference seen at one junction end. The chain recombines TRBV11-2 with TRBJ2-1, with a weak D call TRBD2 (6 bases). Germline lookup yields CDR1 SGHAT and CDR2 FQNNGV. The CDR3 extends over 16 amino acids. CDR3 amino acids: CASSVDGGNSYNEQFF. The CDR3 region has the DNA TGTGCCAGCAGCGTAGATGGGGGGAACTCCTACAATGAGCAGTTCTTC.

The chain joins TRBV2 to TRBJ1-6; 12 nucleotides match TRBD1. Germline V gene lookup returns CDR1 SNHLY and CDR2 FYNNEI. The CDR3 consists of 20 residues. J gave up 0 bases and V 2 bases, and 8 bases lay outside the gene matches. In DNA form, the CDR3 reads TGTGCCAGCAGTGAAATGGGACAGGGGGCTTCGGGCTCCTATAATTCACCCCTCCACTTT. Encoded protein: CASSEMGQGASGSYNSPLHF. Full variable domain (missing parts from reference TRBV2 and TRBJ1-6): EPEVTQTPSHQVTQMGQEVILRCVPISNHLYFYWYRQILGQKVEFLVSFYNNEISEKSEIFDDQFSVERPDGSNFTLKIRSTKLEDSAMYFCASSEMGQGASGSYNSPLHFGNGTRLTVT.

The chain carries TRBV2 and TRBJ2-7; possible D gene TRBD1, 6 bases. Trimming cost V 3 bases and J 6 bases, with 21 bases left between them. Germline V gene lookup returns CDR1 SNHLY and CDR2 FYNNEI. This CDR3 spans 16 amino acids. Written as DNA, the CDR3 is TGTGCCAGCAGTGATGGAGGACGGAGTTTGGGGGCCGAGCAGTACTTC. Translation gives CASSDGGRSLGAEQYF.

The chain combines TRBV28 with TRBJ2-3, with no clear D. CDR1 and CDR2 (germline): MDHEN, SYDVKM. Trimming stripped 7 bases from V and 1 base from J, with 15 bases between. The CDR3 runs to 15 residues. The CDR3 region has the DNA TGTGCCAGCATTAAAGTTCCTTTAGGCACAGATACGCAGTATTTT. Protein: CASIKVPLGTDTQYF. Filled out from reference TRBV28 and TRBJ2-3, the complete variable domain reads DVKVTQSSRYLVKRTGEKVFLECVQDMDHENMFWYRQDPGLGLRLIYFSYDVKMKEKGDIPEGYSVSREKKERFSLILESASTNQTSMYLCASIKVPLGTDTQYFGPGTRLTVL.